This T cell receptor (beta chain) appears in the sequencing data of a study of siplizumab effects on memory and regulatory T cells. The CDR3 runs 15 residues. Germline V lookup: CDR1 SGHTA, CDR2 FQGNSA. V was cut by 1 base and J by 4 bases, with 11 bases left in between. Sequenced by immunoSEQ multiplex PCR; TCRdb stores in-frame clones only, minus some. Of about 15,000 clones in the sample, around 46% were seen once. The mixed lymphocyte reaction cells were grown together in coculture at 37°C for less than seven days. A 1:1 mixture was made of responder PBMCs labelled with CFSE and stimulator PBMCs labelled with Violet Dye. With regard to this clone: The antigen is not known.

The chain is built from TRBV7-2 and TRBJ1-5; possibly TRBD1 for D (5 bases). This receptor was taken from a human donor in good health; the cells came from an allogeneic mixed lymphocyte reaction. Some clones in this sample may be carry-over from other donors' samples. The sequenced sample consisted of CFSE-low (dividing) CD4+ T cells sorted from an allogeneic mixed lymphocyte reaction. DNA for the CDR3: TGTGCCAGCAGCTTAGGTAGGGGTGGAAATCAGCCCCAGCATTTT. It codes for CASSLGRGGNQPQHF. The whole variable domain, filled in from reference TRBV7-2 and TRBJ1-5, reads GAGVSQSPSNKVTEKGKDVELRCDPISGHTALYWYRQSLGQGLEFLIYFQGNSAPDKSGLPSDRFSAERTGGSVSTLTIQRTQQEDSAVYLCASSLGRGGNQPQHFGDGTRLSIL.